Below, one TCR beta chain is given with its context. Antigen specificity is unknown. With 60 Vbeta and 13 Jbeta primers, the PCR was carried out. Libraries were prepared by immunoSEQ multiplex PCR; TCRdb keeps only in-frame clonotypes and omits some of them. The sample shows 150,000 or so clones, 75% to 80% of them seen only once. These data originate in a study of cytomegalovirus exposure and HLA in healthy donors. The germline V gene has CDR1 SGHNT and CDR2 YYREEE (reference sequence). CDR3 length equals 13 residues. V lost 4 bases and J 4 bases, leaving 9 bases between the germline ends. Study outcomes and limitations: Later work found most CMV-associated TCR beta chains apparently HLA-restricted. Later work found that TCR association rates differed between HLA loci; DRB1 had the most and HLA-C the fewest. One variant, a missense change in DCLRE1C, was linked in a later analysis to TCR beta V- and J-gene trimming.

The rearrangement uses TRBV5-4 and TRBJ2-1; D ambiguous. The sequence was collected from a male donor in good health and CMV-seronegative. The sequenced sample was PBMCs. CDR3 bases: TGTGCCAGCAGCGCGGCTTTGTACAATGAGCAGTTCTTC. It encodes CASSAALYNEQFF.